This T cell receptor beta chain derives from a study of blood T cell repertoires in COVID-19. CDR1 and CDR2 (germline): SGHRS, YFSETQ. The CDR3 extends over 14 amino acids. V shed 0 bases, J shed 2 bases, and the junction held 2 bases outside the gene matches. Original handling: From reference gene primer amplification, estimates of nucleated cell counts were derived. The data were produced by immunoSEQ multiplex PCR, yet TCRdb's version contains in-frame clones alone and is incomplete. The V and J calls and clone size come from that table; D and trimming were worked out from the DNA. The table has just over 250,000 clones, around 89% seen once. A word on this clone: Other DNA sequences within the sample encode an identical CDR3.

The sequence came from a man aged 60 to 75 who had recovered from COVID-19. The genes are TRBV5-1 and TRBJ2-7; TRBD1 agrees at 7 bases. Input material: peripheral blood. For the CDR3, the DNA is TGCGCCAGCAGCTTGGGGACAGGCGCCTACGAGCAGTACTTC. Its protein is CASSLGTGAYEQYF.